This TCR beta chain was found in a study of T cells in Graves' hyperthyroidism and ophthalmopathy. General study points: Also found in blood were most expanded thyroid clonotypes above 0.001.

The CDR3 is 15 amino acids. V lost 6 bases and J lost 3; bases outside the gene matches: 4. CDR1 SNHLY and CDR2 FYNNEI come from the germline V gene. With respect to this clonotype: The antigen remains unidentified.

TCR beta CDR3 regions were amplified from RNA. The HTBI primer set drove a first-round RT-PCR of the TCR CDR3. Each CDR3 protein gets one entry after TCRdb re-called the multiplex PCR reads with MiXCR. The sample lists 700,000 or so distinct CDR3 sequences, 15% to 20% seen once, with around 7.7% in the top ten. Exclusions: uncontrolled infection, other autoimmune disease, pregnancy, lactation. The chain carries TRBV2 and TRBJ1-5; 11 positions agree with TRBD1. Source material: blood. This TCR came from a man in his late teens or twenties with Graves' hyperthyroidism. The CDR3 DNA sequence: TGTGCCAGCAGGGGGGACAGGGGGTACAATCAGCCCCAGCATTTT. This encodes CASRGDRGYNQPQHF.